One and the same sample provided the 28 T cell receptor beta chains below, sequenced in a study of cytomegalovirus exposure and HLA in healthy donors. Profiled with immunoSEQ multiplex PCR; TCRdb holds only in-frame clones, not every one. Of 110,000 to 150,000 clones listed, less than 95% are singletons. Sequenced input: PBMCs. These receptors were collected from a man aged 18 to 29 in good health and CMV-seropositive.

The rearrangement uses TRBV4-2 and TRBJ2-7; tentative D call: TRBD2 (5 bases). This CDR3 is 17 amino acids long. V was cut by 0 bases and J by 6 bases, with 21 bases left in between. Germline V gene data show CDR1 as LGHNA and CDR2 as YNFKEQ. The CDR3 region has the DNA TGTGCCAGCAGCCAAGAGAGGCGGGCGTCAGGAGTAAGCGAGCAGTACTTC. This encodes CASSQERRASGVSEQYF.

The chain carries TRBV5-1 and TRBJ2-7, with D perhaps matching TRBD2 (5 bases). Trimming left V 5 bases short and J 4 bases short, with 13 bases between. CDR3 size: 13 residues. The germline gives CDR1 SGHRS, CDR2 YFSETQ. As DNA, the CDR3 is TGCGCCAGCAGTCAAGGACTGACTTACGAGCAGTACTTC. It specifies CASSQGLTYEQYF.

This chain uses TRBV7-2 with TRBJ2-5; D uncertain. Trimming removed 6 bases from V and 0 bases from J, with 11 bases in between. The CDR3 is made up of 14 amino acids. The germline gives CDR1 SGHTA, CDR2 FQGNSA. CDR3 region: CASSASSYQETQYF. The CDR3 bases are TGTGCCAGCAGTGCGTCCTCGTACCAAGAGACCCAGTACTTC.

The gene calls are TRBV9 and TRBJ1-4; D not resolved. V was clipped by 0 bases and J by 5 bases, with 5 bases between them. The CDR3 is 13 residues long. The germline gives CDR1 SGDLS, CDR2 YYNGEE. DNA of the CDR3: TGTGCCAGCAGCGTAGCCGGGAATGAAAAACTGTTTTTT. Residues: CASSVAGNEKLFF.

The V and J genes are TRBV7-8 and TRBJ2-3; TRBD2 might be the D (6 bases). The CDR3 consists of 16 residues. Germline values: CDR1 SGHVS, CDR2 FQNEAQ. Trimming took 5 bases from V and 3 from J, leaving 18 bases between them. In DNA form, the CDR3 reads TGTGCCAGCAGCCACTATAGCCGGGAGTTAACAGATACGCAGTATTTT. Translating gives CASSHYSRELTDTQYF.

The chain has TRBV19 and TRBJ2-7; 10 bases fit TRBD2. Losses at the gene ends were 4 bases for V and 2 bases for J; bases not matched to a gene: 5. This CDR3 is built from 15 residues. The germline V gene has CDR1 LNHDA and CDR2 SQIVND (reference sequence). CDR3 in DNA: TGTGCCAGTAGTAACCTAGCGGGAGCAACCTACGAGCAGTACTTC. Protein product: CASSNLAGATYEQYF.

This clone was recorded only once. The J gene is TRBJ1-1, the V gene TRBV10-3, with D hard to call. Deletions cut 3 bases from V and 8 bases from J, with 13 bases between. Per the germline V gene, CDR1 is ENHRY and CDR2 is SYGVKD. The CDR3 loop spans 13 amino acids. CDR3 coding DNA: TGTGCCATCAGTGATAGCGAGGGAGTAGAAGCTTTCTTT. Residues: CAISDSEGVEAFF.

V is TRBV30 and J is TRBJ2-6; D ambiguous. Germline CDR1 reads GTSNPN; CDR2 reads SVGIG (reference sequence). The germline V and J ends were trimmed by 0 bases and 4 bases, with 10 bases remaining between them. CDR3 length: 15 residues. The CDR3 loop is CAWSVHLTGANVLTF. The CDR3 DNA sequence: TGTGCCTGGAGTGTCCACTTAACGGGGGCCAACGTCCTGACTTTC.

The chain links TRBV6-5 to TRBJ1-1; 7 nucleotides agree with TRBD1. This CDR3 spans 15 amino acids. Germline V gives CDR1 MNHEY, CDR2 SVGAGI. V trimming: 2 bases; J trimming: 4 bases; junction bases outside the gene matches: 7. This chain's CDR3 is CASSYGGGAITEAFF. As DNA, the CDR3 is TGTGCCAGCAGTTACGGAGGGGGCGCGATCACTGAAGCTTTCTTT.

J is TRBJ2-3 and V is TRBV10-3; D is ambiguous. The CDR3 sequence is 12 residues long. CDR1 ENHRY and CDR2 SYGVKD come from the germline V gene. Deletions cut 4 bases from V and 4 bases from J, with 6 bases between. The CDR3, as DNA: TGTGCCATCAGTGGGGCTTCAGATACGCAGTATTTT. Its translation: CAISGASDTQYF.

This chain uses TRBV5-8 with TRBJ1-4, with D perhaps TRBD1 (5 bases). CDR1 and CDR2 (germline): SGHTS, YDEGEE. CDR3 length: 15 residues. V was pared by 5 bases and J by 3 bases, with 14 bases between. Written as DNA, the CDR3 is TGTGCCAGCAGTAAGGACGGGACTCCTAATGAAAAACTGTTTTTT. Translated, it gives CASSKDGTPNEKLFF. The variable domain in full, completed from reference TRBV5-8 and TRBJ1-4, reads EAGVTQSPTHLIKTRGQQATLRCSPISGHTSVYWYQQALGLGLQFLLWYDEGEERNRGNFPPRFSGRQFPNYSSELNVNALELEDSALYLCASSKDGTPNEKLFFGSGTQLSVL.

The chain couples TRBV7-2 to TRBJ2-1; D might be TRBD2 (6 bases). Germline CDR1 and CDR2: SGHTA and FQGNSA. V was shortened by 5 bases and J by 9 bases, with 14 bases between the two germline ends. This CDR3 is built from 13 residues. The CDR3 loop reads CASSGGTLVEQFF. In DNA form, the CDR3 reads TGTGCCAGCAGCGGGGGGACTCTGGTTGAGCAGTTCTTC.

The rearrangement uses TRBV19 and TRBJ2-1; perhaps TRBD2 as D (5 bases). Trimming cost V 3 bases and J 8 bases, with 11 bases left between them. The CDR3 contains 13 residues. Germline lookup yields CDR1 LNHDA and CDR2 SQIVND (reference sequence). CDR3 amino acids: CASSISGIDEQFF. The CDR3, as DNA: TGTGCCAGTAGTATTTCCGGGATCGATGAGCAGTTCTTC.

The chain has TRBV2 and TRBJ2-3, with D perhaps matching TRBD1 (7 bases). CDR3 length equals 13 residues. Trimming left V 11 bases short and J 3 bases short, with 15 bases between. The germline V gene has CDR1 SNHLY and CDR2 FYNNEI. CDR3 coding DNA: TGTGCCGGACGCAGGGGGGATACAGATACGCAGTATTTT. It yields the protein CAGRRGDTDTQYF.

This chain links TRBV5-6 with TRBJ1-2; D ambiguous. The V end lost 1 base, the J end lost 8 bases, and 12 bases lay between the germline ends. The germline CDR1 and CDR2 sequences are SGHDT and YYEEEE. This CDR3 comprises 13 residues. The CDR3 protein is CASSLMFAAGYTF. For the CDR3, the DNA is TGTGCCAGCAGCTTGATGTTCGCAGCGGGCTACACCTTC.

The chain carries TRBV28 and TRBJ2-4; 9 bases align to TRBD1. There are 14 residues in the CDR3. The J segment lost 7 bases and the V segment lost 4 bases, leaving 5 bases of the junction unmatched. CDR1 MDHEN and CDR2 SYDVKM come from the germline V gene. As DNA, the CDR3 is TGTGCCAGCAGTTGGACAGGGGACTACAACATTCAGTACTTC. Amino acid sequence: CASSWTGDYNIQYF. The full variable domain, its missing parts supplied by reference TRBV28 and TRBJ2-4, is DVKVTQSSRYLVKRTGEKVFLECVQDMDHENMFWYRQDPGLGLRLIYFSYDVKMKEKGDIPEGYSVSREKKERFSLILESASTNQTSMYLCASSWTGDYNIQYFGAGTRLSVL.

The chain recombines TRBV7-3 with TRBJ1-1; possible D gene TRBD1, 6 bases. Germline assignment: CDR1 SGHTA and CDR2 FQGTGA. CDR3 length equals 14 residues. V was shortened by 3 bases and J by 2 bases, with 10 bases between the two germline ends. CDR3 sequence (DNA): TGTGCCAGCAGCTTGACAGGTGTTAACACTGAAGCTTTCTTT. Translating it yields CASSLTGVNTEAFF.

V is TRBV27 and J is TRBJ2-7; D might be TRBD1 (6 bases). The CDR3 totals 13 residues. The ends were cut back, 4 bases at V and 3 bases at J, with 10 bases in the middle. Germline V gene data show CDR1 as MNHEY and CDR2 as SMNVEV (reference sequence). CDR3 sequence (DNA): TGTGCCAGCAGTTGGGGGCGGCTCTACGAGCAGTACTTC. The encoded protein is CASSWGRLYEQYF.

The chain couples TRBV5-4 to TRBJ2-7, with TRBD1 as a possible D gene (7 bases). The CDR3 has 14 residues. V was pared by 4 bases and J by 6 bases, with 17 bases between. Germline-derived CDR1 and CDR2 are SGHNT and YYREEE (reference sequence). CDR3 coding DNA: TGTGCCAGCAGCCGAAATGACAGGGAGGCCGAGCAGTACTTC. Translation gives CASSRNDREAEQYF.

The V and J genes are TRBV13 and TRBJ2-7, with 10 bases matching TRBD2. The CDR3 is 14 residues long. The germline V gene encodes CDR1 PRHDT and CDR2 FYEKMQ (reference sequence). With V trimmed by 5 bases and J by 7 bases, 8 bases remained unmatched. The CDR3 loop reads CASSRAGGSREQYF. The CDR3 DNA reads as TGTGCCAGCAGCAGAGCGGGAGGGTCGCGTGAGCAGTACTTC.

The chain links TRBV6-5 to TRBJ1-6, with D perhaps matching TRBD1 (5 bases). Germline CDR1 is MNHEY and CDR2 is SVGAGI. The V and J ends lost 2 bases and 6 bases respectively, with 8 bases between them. The CDR3 is made up of 14 amino acids. Written as DNA, the CDR3 is TGTGCCAGCAGTTACATCGGGGGTAATTCACCCCTCCACTTT. It yields the protein CASSYIGGNSPLHF.

The CDR3 sequence: CASSLESPGQNGYTF. In DNA, the CDR3 is TGTGCCAGCAGCTTAGAATCCCCGGGACAGAATGGCTACACCTTC. The chain joins TRBV7-9 to TRBJ1-2, with TRBD1 matching 7 bases. Germline V CDR1 and CDR2: SEHNR, FQNEAQ (reference sequence). The CDR3 covers 15 residues. V gave up 1 base and J gave up 6 bases; unmatched junction bases: 8.

This chain joins TRBV9 and TRBJ1-2, with D perhaps TRBD1 (5 bases). Germline V gives CDR1 SGDLS, CDR2 YYNGEE. The V gene lost 4 bases and the J gene lost 9 bases, with 19 bases spanning the gap. The CDR3 covers 14 residues. The CDR3 is CASSPNLHDRSYTF. The DNA for the CDR3 is TGTGCCAGCAGCCCAAATCTACATGACAGAAGCTACACCTTC.

This chain uses TRBV21-1 with TRBJ1-4; TRBD1 is taken as the D call from the table, unchecked against the DNA. TRBV21-1 is shown as a pseudogene. This CDR3 spans 14 amino acids. Here the CDR3 reads CASSLERGGEKLFF. For the CDR3, the DNA is TGTGCCAGCAGCTTGGAAAGGGGCGGTGAAAAACTGTTTTTT.

The CDR3 sequence: CASSEGTSTDTQYF. CDR3 DNA: TGTGCCAGCAGTGAAGGGACTAGCACAGATACGCAGTATTTT. The chain is built from TRBV6-4 and TRBJ2-3; D is perhaps TRBD2 (6 bases). Looked up from germline, CDR1 is MRHNA and CDR2 is SNTAGT. The V gene lost 3 bases and the J gene lost 0 bases, with 7 bases spanning the gap. The CDR3 is 14 residues long.

The genes are TRBV7-2 and TRBJ2-4; 8 bases align to TRBD2. The CDR3 runs to 15 residues. CDR1 is SGHTA, CDR2 FQGNSA, per germline. Trimming took 1 base from V and 6 from J; bases not matched to a gene: 5. The DNA of the CDR3 is TGTGCCAGCAGCTTAGATAGAGGGACTAGAAACATTCAGTACTTC. Protein: CASSLDRGTRNIQYF. The entire variable domain, with the rest obtained from reference TRBV7-2 and TRBJ2-4, is as follows: GAGVSQSPSNKVTEKGKDVELRCDPISGHTALYWYRQSLGQGLEFLIYFQGNSAPDKSGLPSDRFSAERTGGSVSTLTIQRTQQEDSAVYLCASSLDRGTRNIQYFGAGTRLSVL.

The chain links TRBV13 to TRBJ2-1, with 14 bases aligning to TRBD2. Germline CDR1 PRHDT, CDR2 FYEKMQ (reference sequence). The CDR3 length is 18 residues. The ends lost 2 bases at V and 1 base at J; junction bases unmatched: 4. The CDR3: CASSLRLAGGPSYNEQFF. The CDR3 coding sequence is TGTGCCAGCAGCTTAAGACTAGCGGGAGGGCCGTCCTACAATGAGCAGTTCTTC. The complete variable domain, with remaining parts taken from reference TRBV13 and TRBJ2-1, reads AAGVIQSPRHLIKEKRETATLKCYPIPRHDTVYWYQQGPGQDPQFLISFYEKMQSDKGSIPDRFSAQQFSDYHSELNMSSLELGDSALYFCASSLRLAGGPSYNEQFFGPGTRLTVL.

This clone has just one count. V usage is TRBV7-9 and J usage is TRBJ2-7; the D is unclear. The CDR3 totals 13 residues. The germline V gene has CDR1 SEHNR and CDR2 FQNEAQ (reference sequence). V was trimmed by 5 bases and J by 3 bases, leaving 11 bases between them. In DNA form, the CDR3 reads TGTGCCAGCAGCATCACAAGTAACTACGAGCAGTACTTC. It yields the protein CASSITSNYEQYF.